The clone carrying this TCR beta chain was counted only a few times. The time point here: pre-sensitization, week 0. Documented treatment: therapeutic diphenylcyclopropenone sensitization with weekly scalp DPC. TCRdb analysed the RACE reads with MiXCR anew, one entry per CDR3 protein. The sample has over 300,000 distinct CDR3 sequences; about 5.1% are singletons. The data derive from a study of human T cells and chemical hapten exposure. Germline V gene lookup returns CDR1 LNHDA and CDR2 SQIVND (reference sequence). Trimming took off 3 bases at V and 0 bases at J, with 9 bases between the two ends. This CDR3 contains 15 residues.

This sample comprised whole blood, obtained in connection with sensitization to the hapten diphenylcyclopropenone (DPC). The rearrangement joins TRBV19 to TRBJ2-1; no definite D call. This receptor was obtained from a woman between 45 and 60 years old with alopecia areata. Some clones in this sample may be carry-over from other donors' samples. Here the CDR3 DNA reads TGTGCCAGTAGTATCGATTTCAGCTCCTACAATGAGCAGTTCTTC. This gives the protein CASSIDFSSYNEQFF.